Listed here are 29 T cell receptor beta chains from one sample, sequenced in a study of CD4 T cells in relation to SARS-CoV-2 and coronaviruses. What these receptors recognize is not known. Produced via immunoSEQ multiplex PCR; TCRdb's table is partial and in-frame only. This repertoire shows about 37,000 clones, roughly 84% found once; its top ten account for 3.5% to 5%. The sequencing sample was made of naive CD4+ T cells from PBMCs, cultured in vitro. Subset of the sample: naive CD4+ T cells isolated by negative enrichment. These receptors all come from an adult with COVID-19.

Judged by abundance, this clone is medium-sized. This chain connects TRBV6-4 to TRBJ2-6; D gene ambiguous. Germline V CDR1 and CDR2: MRHNA, SNTAGT. Trimming removed 2 bases from V and 0 bases from J, with 2 bases in between. The CDR3 length is 14 residues. Here the CDR3 reads CASSDNSGANVLTF. The CDR3 bases are TGTGCCAGCAGTGACAACTCTGGGGCCAACGTCCTGACTTTC.

The chain uses TRBV30 and TRBJ2-3; 7 nucleotides agree with TRBD1. Trimming at V came to 1 base and at J to 0 bases, leaving 1 base not matched to a gene. From germline, CDR1 is GTSNPN and CDR2 SVGIG (reference sequence). CDR3 length: 14 amino acids. CDR3 region: CAWSEGQSTDTQYF. CDR3 bases: TGTGCCTGGAGTGAGGGACAGAGCACAGATACGCAGTATTTT.

V gene TRBV5-1 combines with J gene TRBJ2-1, with D possibly being TRBD1 or TRBD2 (5 bases each). Germline-derived CDR1 and CDR2 are SGHRS and YFSETQ. This CDR3 contains 16 residues. V was clipped by 4 bases and J by 8 bases, with 22 bases between them. The DNA of the CDR3 is TGCGCCAGCAGCCGCTCGGGACCTAATTATAGCGATGAGCAGTTCTTC. Translation: CASSRSGPNYSDEQFF.

This chain joins TRBV7-3 and TRBJ2-2; weak D call: TRBD1 (6 bases). This CDR3 spans 14 amino acids. Trimming removed 5 bases from V and 7 bases from J, with 14 bases in between. The germline gives CDR1 SGHTA, CDR2 FQGTGA. Written as DNA, the CDR3 is TGTGCCAGCAGCGCTCAGGGGAGCGGCGGGGAGCTGTTTTTT. Translating it yields CASSAQGSGGELFF.

The chain uses TRBV2 and TRBJ2-3; D ambiguous. This CDR3 has 12 amino acids. The ends were cut back, 5 bases at V and 3 bases at J, with 6 bases in the middle. Per germline, CDR1 SNHLY and CDR2 FYNNEI. CDR3: CASSSTTDTQYF. The CDR3, as DNA: TGTGCCAGCAGTTCCACTACAGATACGCAGTATTTT.

The DNA for the CDR3 is TGTGCCAGTAGTGTCCCGCGGGAGGCCTACAATGAGCAGTTCTTC. Its translation: CASSVPREAYNEQFF. This chain joins TRBV19 and TRBJ2-1; 8 nucleotides agree with TRBD2. The CDR3 has 15 amino acids. J was trimmed by 2 bases and V by 5 bases; bases with no gene match: 5. Germline-derived CDR1 and CDR2 are LNHDA and SQIVND (reference sequence).

The chain combines TRBV5-1 with TRBJ2-3, with a weak D call TRBD2 (5 bases). Germline loops: CDR1 SGHRS, CDR2 YFSETQ. The V and J ends lost 0 bases and 3 bases respectively, with 11 bases between them. The length of the CDR3 is 15 residues. The CDR3: CASSLVTPGTDTQYF. For the CDR3, the DNA is TGCGCCAGCAGCTTGGTTACCCCGGGGACAGATACGCAGTATTTT. Together with reference TRBV5-1 and TRBJ2-3, the CDR3 gives the full variable domain: KAGVTQTPRYLIKTRGQQVTLSCSPISGHRSVSWYQQTPGQGLQFLFEYFSETQRNKGNFPGRFSGRQFSNSRSEMNVSTLELGDSALYLCASSLVTPGTDTQYFGPGTRLTVL.

V usage is TRBV7-9 and J usage is TRBJ2-5, with TRBD2 matching over 8 bases. Germline V gene sequence: CDR1 SEHNR, CDR2 FQNEAQ (reference sequence). The CDR3 runs 15 residues. The junction had 6 bases not matched to a gene; V was cut back by 1 base and J by 5 bases. The CDR3 coding sequence is TGTGCCAGCAGCTTAGTCGGTAGCGGGGCCGAGACCCAGTACTTC. Translated, it gives CASSLVGSGAETQYF.

V gene TRBV5-5 combines with J gene TRBJ2-2; D uncertain. Trimming shortened V by 2 bases and J by 2 bases, and 13 bases separated the two germline ends. Germline values: CDR1 SGHKS, CDR2 YYEKEE (reference sequence). The CDR3 sequence is 16 residues long. As DNA, the CDR3 is TGTGCCAGCAGCTTTCCCCACTCTTCAAACACCGGGGAGCTGTTTTTT. This encodes CASSFPHSSNTGELFF.

The rearrangement uses TRBV27 and TRBJ1-1; D gene ambiguous. Germline CDR1 reads MNHEY; CDR2 reads SMNVEV (reference sequence). The CDR3 spans 15 residues. V was trimmed by 3 bases and J by 1 base, leaving 12 bases between them. This chain's CDR3 is CASSFSPGPNTEAFF. The CDR3 DNA reads TGTGCCAGCAGTTTTTCCCCCGGGCCGAACACTGAAGCTTTCTTT.

The gene calls are TRBV5-1 and TRBJ2-5, with TRBD1 as a possible D gene (5 bases). Germline assignment: CDR1 SGHRS and CDR2 YFSETQ. CDR3 length equals 16 residues. V shed 3 bases and J shed 5 bases, with 20 bases lying between them. CDR3 nucleotide sequence: TGCGCCAGCAGCTCGAGGAAGGCAGGGTCCGTGGAGACCCAGTACTTC. Translating it yields CASSSRKAGSVETQYF.

The chain has TRBV28 and TRBJ2-7, with TRBD2 matching over 15 bases. V lost 6 bases and J lost 3; bases outside the gene matches: 9. This CDR3 spans 17 amino acids. Germline CDR1 is MDHEN and CDR2 is SYDVKM. CDR3 sequence: CASSNPPGLAGGYEQYF. In DNA form, the CDR3 reads TGTGCCAGCAGCAACCCCCCGGGACTAGCGGGAGGCTACGAGCAGTACTTC.

This chain joins TRBV3-1 (or the pseudogene TRBV3-2) and TRBJ1-1; D not resolved. Deletions cut 5 bases from V and 0 bases from J, with 10 bases between. Germline assignment: CDR1 LGHDT and CDR2 YNNKEL (reference sequence). The CDR3 has 14 amino acids. CDR3 residues: CASSSRRMNTEAFF. CDR3 nucleotides: TGTGCCAGCAGCTCACGGCGCATGAACACTGAAGCTTTCTTT.

The genes are TRBV7-2 and TRBJ2-7, with 8 positions matching TRBD2. The CDR3 runs to 15 residues. With 5 bases clipped from V and 4 bases from J, the junction kept 10 bases outside the gene matches. Germline CDR1 and CDR2: SGHTA and FQGNSA. The CDR3, as DNA: TGTGCCAGCAGCCCACCCGGGACTAGGAGGTACGAGCAGTACTTC. Protein: CASSPPGTRRYEQYF.

The chain employs TRBV7-9 and TRBJ2-5, with D possibly being TRBD1 or TRBD2 (5 bases each). Trimming left V 0 bases short and J 5 bases short, with 10 bases between. CDR1 is SEHNR and CDR2 is FQNEAQ in the germline V gene (reference sequence). This CDR3 spans 14 amino acids. CDR3 nucleotide sequence: TGTGCCAGCAGCTTAGCAGGGACGGAGGAGACCCAGTACTTC. Translating gives CASSLAGTEETQYF. Using reference TRBV7-9 and TRBJ2-5 for the parts outside the CDR3, the full variable domain is DTGVSQNPRHKITKRGQNVTFRCDPISEHNRLYWYRQTLGQGPEFLTYFQNEAQLEKSRLLSDRFSAERPKGSFSTLEIQRTEQGDSAMYLCASSLAGTEETQYFGPGTRLLVL.

This clone was seen just once. The gene calls are TRBV4-1 and TRBJ2-3; D is perhaps TRBD2 (7 bases). The CDR3 runs to 13 residues. V lost 6 bases, J lost 9 bases, and 16 bases lay in between. Germline loops: CDR1 MGHRA, CDR2 YSYEKL. The DNA for the CDR3 is TGCGCCAGCAGTCCCGGGGGGCGGGACACGCAGTATTTT. It encodes CASSPGGRDTQYF.

The chain links TRBV6-9 to TRBJ2-2; 7 nucleotides align to TRBD2. Per germline, CDR1 MNHGY and CDR2 SVAAGI. The junction had 8 bases not matched to a gene; V was cut back by 4 bases and J by 6 bases. This CDR3 contains 15 residues. The CDR3 here is CASSSPRTSAGELFF. DNA for the CDR3: TGTGCCAGCAGTTCGCCCCGCACTAGCGCCGGGGAGCTGTTTTTT.

V usage is TRBV28 and J usage is TRBJ2-6, with D uncertain. This CDR3 is built from 13 residues. Germline loops: CDR1 MDHEN, CDR2 SYDVKM. Trimming took 7 bases from V and 1 from J, leaving 5 bases between them. CDR3 amino acids: CASTLSGANVLTF. The CDR3, as DNA: TGTGCCAGCACGCTATCTGGGGCCAACGTCCTGACTTTC.

This chain joins TRBV7-8 and TRBJ2-7; maybe TRBD1 (7 bases). Germline-derived CDR1 and CDR2 are SGHVS and FQNEAQ. Trimming took 1 base from V and 7 from J, leaving 38 bases between them. The CDR3 length is 22 residues. CDR3: CASSLGQRGQPRSGGALYEQYF. As DNA, the CDR3 is TGTGCCAGCAGCTTAGGTCAGAGGGGGCAACCACGGTCCGGGGGAGCTCTTTATGAGCAGTACTTC.

The V and J genes are TRBV28 and TRBJ1-2, with D uncertain. CDR1 is MDHEN and CDR2 is SYDVKM in the germline V gene. CDR3 length: 14 amino acids. V gave up 6 bases and J gave up 4 bases, with 15 bases separating them. CDR3 sequence: CASSPLGGRYGYTF. Here the CDR3 DNA reads TGTGCCAGCAGCCCCCTCGGAGGCCGCTATGGCTACACCTTC.

The chain links TRBV3-1 (or the pseudogene TRBV3-2) to TRBJ1-6; D not certain. Trimming took 0 bases from V and 2 from J, leaving 5 bases between them. Germline V gene data show CDR1 as LGHDT and CDR2 as YNNKEL (reference sequence). CDR3 length equals 15 residues. For the CDR3, the DNA is TGTGCCAGCAGCCAAGATGGCCCCTATAATTCACCCCTCCACTTT. Translation gives CASSQDGPYNSPLHF.

J is TRBJ2-5 and V is TRBV11-1; D ambiguous. V lost 4 bases to trimming and J lost 0 bases, with 9 bases between them. CDR1 is SGHAT, CDR2 FQDESV, per germline (reference sequence). CDR3 size: 14 residues. The CDR3 DNA sequence: TGTGCCAGCAGCTCCCGGAGTAACCAAGAGACCCAGTACTTC. Its translation is CASSSRSNQETQYF.

V and J are TRBV12-3 or TRBV12-4 and TRBJ2-1; D may be TRBD2 (5 bases). The length of the CDR3 is 12 residues. Trimming took off 1 base at V and 10 bases at J, with 8 bases between the two ends. CDR3 region: CASSLEAEEQFF. CDR3 in DNA: TGTGCCAGCAGTTTAGAAGCGGAGGAGCAGTTCTTC.

This clone was found a few times. The chain joins TRBV25-1 to TRBJ1-1; no reliable D call. The germline V gene encodes CDR1 MGHDK and CDR2 SYGVNS. Trimming shortened V by 4 bases and J by 1 base, and 13 bases separated the two germline ends. The CDR3 consists of 15 residues. Here the CDR3 DNA reads TGTGCCAGCAGTGTATCCCGGCAGGCGAACACTGAAGCTTTCTTT. Translating gives CASSVSRQANTEAFF. Variable domain in full (rest from reference TRBV25-1 and TRBJ1-1): EADIYQTPRYLVIGTGKKITLECSQTMGHDKMYWYQQDPGMELHLIHYSYGVNSTEKGDLSSESTVSRIRTEHFPLTLESARPSHTSQYLCASSVSRQANTEAFFGQGTRLTVV.

The chain has TRBV9 and TRBJ2-3; D not certain. Germline V gives CDR1 SGDLS, CDR2 YYNGEE. The CDR3 has 17 amino acids. The V gene lost 0 bases and the J gene lost 7 bases, with 21 bases spanning the gap. The CDR3 nucleotides read TGTGCCAGCAGCGTAGGTTTTGGGCAGCCGATAGCAAATACGCAGTATTTT. It codes for CASSVGFGQPIANTQYF.

The V gene is TRBV5-6, the J gene TRBJ2-1; 9 nucleotides line up with TRBD2. CDR1 and CDR2 (germline): SGHDT, YYEEEE. V lost 0 bases to trimming and J lost 7 bases; unmatched junction nucleotides: 2. This CDR3 is 14 amino acids long. The CDR3 sequence: CASSLGLAGNEQFF. The CDR3 DNA reads as TGTGCCAGCAGCTTGGGGCTAGCGGGGAATGAGCAGTTCTTC.

The chain is built from TRBV19 and TRBJ2-1; D remains ambiguous. This CDR3 spans 17 amino acids. CDR1 and CDR2 from the germline V gene are LNHDA and SQIVND (reference sequence). The ends were cut back, 4 bases at V and 5 bases at J, with 21 bases in the middle. The CDR3 protein is CASSRLVGWRSNNEQFF. The CDR3 coding sequence is TGTGCCAGTAGTAGGTTGGTAGGGTGGCGGTCCAACAATGAGCAGTTCTTC.

J is TRBJ2-2 and V is TRBV18, with TRBD2 matching over 14 bases. Trimming removed 3 bases from V and 5 bases from J; junction bases left unmatched: 2. Germline CDR1 is KGHSH and CDR2 is LQKENI. The CDR3 totals 16 residues. In DNA form, the CDR3 reads TGTGCCAGCTCACCGGGACTAGCGGGAGCGACCGGGGAGCTGTTTTTT. This sequence encodes CASSPGLAGATGELFF. The variable domain in full, completed from reference TRBV18 and TRBJ2-2, reads NAGVMQNPRHLVRRRGQEARLRCSPMKGHSHVYWYRQLPEEGLKFMVYLQKENIIDESGMPKERFSAEFPKEGPSILRIQQVVRGDSAAYFCASSPGLAGATGELFFGEGSRLTVL.

This clone was recorded a few times. This sequence joins TRBV4-3 and TRBJ1-5; TRBD1 might be the D (5 bases). CDR1 and CDR2 (germline): LGHNA, YSLEER. The CDR3 spans 15 residues. Trimming removed 0 bases at V and 4 bases at J, with 10 bases between. In DNA, the CDR3 is TGCGCCAGCAGCCAAGATCTCTGGGGGAATCAGCCCCAGCATTTT. Translated, it gives CASSQDLWGNQPQHF.